The next 9 T cell receptor beta chains were all read from a single sample in a study of OX40 agonist ivuxolimab in advanced cancers. Profiling relied on immunoSEQ multiplex PCR, and the TCRdb table lists in-frame clones only, not all of them. The repertoire holds 81,000 or so clones, with less than 95% as singletons. Source: CD4+ or CD8+ T cells sorted from blood, taken in a trial of the OX40 agonist ivuxolimab. The receptors stem from an adult with an advanced solid tumor such as melanoma, head and neck, liver or kidney cancer.

The V gene is TRBV9, the J gene TRBJ2-2; D remains unclear. The V gene's germline CDR1 is SGDLS and CDR2 YYNGEE. The CDR3 is made up of 13 amino acids. V lost 3 bases and J 5 bases, leaving 8 bases between the germline ends. The CDR3 nucleotides read TGTGCCAGCAGCGCCGGTTCTACCGGGGAGCTGTTTTTT. Translating it yields CASSAGSTGELFF.

This chain uses TRBV5-6 with TRBJ1-6, with a possible D match to TRBD1 (5 bases). CDR1 and CDR2 from the germline V gene are SGHDT and YYEEEE. The CDR3 runs 14 residues. Trimming took off 8 bases at V and 7 bases at J, with 16 bases between the two ends. The CDR3 is CASRVSGGNSPLHF. The CDR3, as DNA: TGTGCCAGTCGGGTTTCGGGGGGGAATTCACCCCTCCACTTT.

This clone was observed once. The V call is TRBV2, the J call TRBJ2-4; D might be TRBD2 (6 bases). V lost 7 bases and J 5 bases, leaving 9 bases between the germline ends. CDR1 and CDR2 from the germline V gene are SNHLY and FYNNEI. The CDR3 consists of 12 residues. The CDR3 DNA reads as TGTGCCAGCAACCCGGGGGAAAACATTCAGTACTTC. Translation gives CASNPGENIQYF.

V gene TRBV4-3 combines with J gene TRBJ2-1; D is perhaps TRBD1 or TRBD2 (5 bases each). Germline assignment: CDR1 LGHNA and CDR2 YSLEER. Trimming removed 1 base at V and 6 bases at J, with 16 bases between. CDR3 length: 16 residues. This CDR3 is CASSQAVGEGPNEQFF. DNA of the CDR3: TGCGCCAGCAGCCAAGCGGTGGGGGAAGGGCCCAATGAGCAGTTCTTC.

The CDR3 DNA reads as TGTGCCATCAGCGACGGGACCTCCCCTTACGAGACCCAGTACTTC. This translates into CAISDGTSPYETQYF. V usage is TRBV10-3 and J usage is TRBJ2-5, with D perhaps assigned TRBD1 or TRBD2 (5 bases each). Germline V lookup: CDR1 ENHRY, CDR2 SYGVKD. Deletions cut 6 bases from V and 5 bases from J, with 19 bases between. This CDR3 is built from 15 residues.

This chain connects TRBV7-8 to TRBJ1-4; D unclear. The germline V gene encodes CDR1 SGHVS and CDR2 FQNEAQ. The CDR3 runs to 14 residues. V gave up 1 base and J gave up 7 bases, with 10 bases separating them. In DNA form, the CDR3 reads TGTGCCAGCAGCTTAGGGACTTTGGGTGAAAAACTGTTTTTT. This encodes CASSLGTLGEKLFF.

V and J are TRBV15 and TRBJ2-7; D is possibly TRBD1 (7 bases). The CDR3 runs 16 residues. Trimming cost V 0 bases and J 0 bases, with 12 bases left between them. Germline V lookup: CDR1 LNHNV, CDR2 YYDKDF (reference sequence). The chain's CDR3 is CATSRDSQGGSYEQYF. DNA for the CDR3: TGTGCCACCAGCAGAGATAGCCAGGGGGGCTCCTACGAGCAGTACTTC.

In its sample, this clone was seen once. The rearrangement joins TRBV27 to TRBJ2-6; D remains unclear. Germline lookup yields CDR1 MNHEY and CDR2 SMNVEV (reference sequence). The germline V and J ends were trimmed by 8 bases and 2 bases, with 16 bases remaining between them. There are 16 residues in the CDR3. This chain's CDR3 is CASSPLSGAGANVLTF. In nucleotides, the CDR3 is TGTGCCAGCTCACCGCTTTCTGGGGCTGGGGCCAACGTCCTGACTTTC.

This sequence joins TRBV28 and TRBJ1-1, with a weak D call TRBD1 (6 bases). This CDR3 region has 14 residues. In germline, CDR1 is MDHEN, CDR2 SYDVKM. V was shortened by 3 bases and J by 2 bases, with 10 bases between the two germline ends. CDR3 in DNA: TGTGCCAGCAGTTTCGCACAGGGAAACACTGAAGCTTTCTTT. This encodes CASSFAQGNTEAFF. Filled out from reference TRBV28 and TRBJ1-1, the complete variable domain reads DVKVTQSSRYLVKRTGEKVFLECVQDMDHENMFWYRQDPGLGLRLIYFSYDVKMKEKGDIPEGYSVSREKKERFSLILESASTNQTSMYLCASSFAQGNTEAFFGQGTRLTVV.